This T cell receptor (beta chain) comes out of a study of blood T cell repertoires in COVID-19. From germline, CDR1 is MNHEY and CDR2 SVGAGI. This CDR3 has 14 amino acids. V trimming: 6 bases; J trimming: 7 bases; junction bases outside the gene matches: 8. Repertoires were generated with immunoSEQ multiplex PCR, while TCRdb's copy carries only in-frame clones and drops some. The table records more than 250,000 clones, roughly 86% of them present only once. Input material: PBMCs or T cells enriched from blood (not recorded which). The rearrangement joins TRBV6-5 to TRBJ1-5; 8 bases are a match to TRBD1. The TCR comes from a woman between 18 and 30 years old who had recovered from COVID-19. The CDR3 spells CASRPTGGEQPQHF. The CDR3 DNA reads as TGTGCCAGCAGACCCACAGGGGGTGAACAGCCCCAGCATTTT.